This T cell receptor beta chain was identified in a study of T-cell reconstitution after alpha-beta-depleted transplantation in children. This clonotype was counted only a few times. A library of TCRbeta sequences, prepared with unique molecular identifiers, was generated. Via MiXCR, TCRdb re-called the PCR reads, giving one row per CDR3 protein. The table lists approximately 400,000 distinct CDR3 sequences, 11% of them singletons. Trimming at V came to 5 bases and at J to 8 bases, leaving 5 bases not matched to a gene. CDR3 size: 13 residues. The rearrangement joins TRBV12-3 or TRBV12-4 to TRBJ2-4, with 8 nucleotides matching TRBD1. This specimen consisted of PBMCs from the stem cell graft donor, obtained from the stem cell graft. The clonotype was recovered from a human donor who donated a stem cell graft to a child with acute myeloid leukemia. CDR3 region: CASSRQGWYIQYF. The CDR3, as DNA: TGTGCCAGCAGTAGACAGGGGTGGTACATTCAGTACTTC.